This note documents a single T cell receptor (beta chain) sequence. Its target is not known. This sample stems from a study of vaccination effects on CD4 cells after COVID-19. V was pared by 8 bases and J by 0 bases, with 13 bases between. The CDR3 is made up of 15 amino acids. Germline values: CDR1 SNHLY, CDR2 FYNNEI. Before sequencing, viral peptide pools were used by the ViraFEST assay to expand antigen-specific CD4+ T cells. Subsequent to a culture period of about nine days, CD4+ T cells were isolated. Each vaccine recipient was nucleocapsid antibody negative and had no prior SARS-CoV-2 infection. Some clones are missing from TCRdb's copy, which holds only in-frame ones; the method was immunoSEQ multiplex PCR. The sample consists of tens of thousands of clones, around 77% of them appearing once.

The source material was CD4+ T cells from PBMCs cultured with HCoV-NL63 spike peptides, sampled before COVID-19 vaccination. The rearrangement joins TRBV2 to TRBJ2-2; D is unclear. The source of this sequence is a human donor who received a COVID-19 vaccine. This CDR3 reads CASSGDGANTGELFF. The DNA for the CDR3 is TGTGCCAGCTCCGGAGACGGCGCGAACACCGGGGAGCTGTTTTTT.